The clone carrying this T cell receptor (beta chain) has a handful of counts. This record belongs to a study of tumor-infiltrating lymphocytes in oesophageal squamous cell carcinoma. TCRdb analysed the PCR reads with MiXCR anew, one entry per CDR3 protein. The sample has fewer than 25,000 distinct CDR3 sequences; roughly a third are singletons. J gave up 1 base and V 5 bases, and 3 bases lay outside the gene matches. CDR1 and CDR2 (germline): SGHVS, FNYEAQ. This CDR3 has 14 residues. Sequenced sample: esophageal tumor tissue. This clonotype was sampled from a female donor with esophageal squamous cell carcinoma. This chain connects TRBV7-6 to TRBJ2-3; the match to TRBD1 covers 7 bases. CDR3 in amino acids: CASSQGQRTDTQYF. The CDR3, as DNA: TGTGCCAGCAGCCAGGGACAGCGCACAGATACGCAGTATTTT.